This TCR beta chain was sequenced for a study of T cells expressing NK-cell markers. Overall study context: All TCR beta repertoires analysed originated from sorted CD3+CD56+NKG2C+, CD3+CD56+NKG2C- and CD3+CD56-NKG2C+ T cells. Seropositivity for HCMV was found in most of the eight sequenced donors, with one seronegative.

CDR1 is SGHVS and CDR2 is FNYEAQ in the germline V gene. The CDR3 loop spans 13 amino acids. TCRdb re-called the 5' RACE reads and shows each CDR3 protein once, DNA omitted. Its listing shows about 380,000 distinct CDR3 sequences. On this clonotype: The antigen remains unidentified.

Whole-study findings and limits: In a handful of donors, dominant clonotypes made up 28.3-60.1% of CD3+CD56-NKG2C+ cells. HCMV specificity of the expanded NKG2C+ T cell clones was not established.

The chain combines TRBV7-6 with TRBJ2-3. The sequencing input was blood T cells: a sorted CD56 or NKG2C T cell subset, CD4+ or CD8+ T cells, or bulk PBMC T cells (not recorded which). This sequence was found in a man between 18 and 69 years old in good health. The CDR3 region is CASSLTSVFTQYF.